The next 24 T cell receptor beta chains were all read from a single sample in a study of shared clonotypes between healthy human individuals. Method: immunoSEQ multiplex PCR; TCRdb's copy keeps in-frame clones and lacks some. Counted here are under 1 million clones, 92% occurring once; the ten biggest clones make up less than 25%. CD8 cells classed as naive were CD45RO-negative and positively selected for CCR7, excluding terminally differentiated effector memory CD45RA+ cells. Material for sequencing was naive CD8+ T cells sorted from blood. The receptors were gathered from a man between 25 and 39 years old in good health.

V gene TRBV27 combines with J gene TRBJ1-3, with unresolved D. The V end lost 8 bases, the J end lost 0 bases, and 8 bases lay between the germline ends. The CDR3 length is 13 residues. Looked up from germline, CDR1 is MNHEY and CDR2 is SMNVEV (reference sequence). CDR3 sequence (DNA): TGTGCCAGCGGGATGGTCTCTGGAAACACCATATATTTT. This encodes CASGMVSGNTIYF.

The V call is TRBV10-2, the J call TRBJ2-2; 12 nucleotides match TRBD2. The germline V gene has CDR1 WSHSY and CDR2 SAAADI. The trim removed 1 base at V and 3 bases at J, leaving 6 bases unmatched. The CDR3 is 18 amino acids. The CDR3 region has the DNA TGCGCCAGCAGTGAGTTGGGGACTAGCGGGCACCACACCGGGGAGCTGTTTTTT. Encoded protein: CASSELGTSGHHTGELFF.

The chain couples TRBV4-2 to TRBJ2-4; D ambiguous. Deletions cut 3 bases from V and 0 bases from J, with 9 bases between. The CDR3 contains 15 residues. Per the germline V gene, CDR1 is LGHNA and CDR2 is YNFKEQ. CDR3 sequence (DNA): TGTGCCAGCAGCCAGGTAGAGTTAGCCAAAAACATTCAGTACTTC. It is translated as CASSQVELAKNIQYF.

The V and J genes are TRBV28 and TRBJ2-2; D uncertain. The germline V and J ends were trimmed by 6 bases and 0 bases, with 11 bases remaining between them. Germline V CDR1 and CDR2: MDHEN, SYDVKM. The CDR3 extends over 15 amino acids. CDR3 protein: CASSPGMTNTGELFF. The CDR3 DNA is TGTGCCAGCAGCCCCGGTATGACGAACACCGGGGAGCTGTTTTTT.

This clone has a single count. The V and J genes are TRBV11-3 and TRBJ2-5, with D perhaps TRBD2 (6 bases). CDR1 and CDR2 from the germline V gene are SGHNT and YENEEA. Trimming took off 3 bases at V and 5 bases at J, with 22 bases between the two ends. The CDR3 length is 17 residues. CDR3 residues: CASSFFQPDRREETQYF. CDR3 DNA sequence: TGTGCCAGCAGCTTTTTTCAGCCGGACCGCCGGGAGGAGACCCAGTACTTC.

The chain joins TRBV11-2 to TRBJ1-2; D remains unclear. V lost 8 bases, J lost 3 bases, and 13 bases lay in between. The CDR3 runs to 13 residues. Per the germline V gene, CDR1 is SGHAT and CDR2 is FQNNGV. The CDR3 nucleotides read TGTGCCAGCTTTACTCCGGCGGACTATGGCTACACCTTC. It yields the protein CASFTPADYGYTF.

This rearrangement joins TRBV11-2 to TRBJ2-5, with 9 bases fitting TRBD2. Germline CDR1 and CDR2: SGHAT and FQNNGV. The CDR3 consists of 14 residues. V shed 4 bases, J shed 4 bases, and the junction held 4 bases outside the gene matches. CDR3 protein: CASSSISGRETQYF. In nucleotides, the CDR3 is TGTGCCAGCAGCTCCATTAGCGGGAGAGAGACCCAGTACTTC. Combining the CDR3 with reference TRBV11-2 and TRBJ2-5 gives the whole variable domain EAGVAQSPRYKIIEKRQSVAFWCNPISGHATLYWYQQILGQGPKLLIQFQNNGVVDDSQLPKDRFSAERLKGVDSTLKIQPAKLEDSAVYLCASSSISGRETQYFGPGTRLLVL.

Concerning this clone: Other nucleotide sequences from this sample produce the same CDR3. The CDR3 DNA follows: TGTGCCAGCAGCTCCGGCAGTCAGCCCCAGCATTTT. Amino acid sequence: CASSSGSQPQHF. The chain joins TRBV7-8 to TRBJ1-5; D unclear. The CDR3 is made up of 12 amino acids. Trimming pared 4 bases from V and 6 bases from J, leaving 7 bases between. CDR1 SGHVS and CDR2 FQNEAQ come from the germline V gene.

This rearrangement joins TRBV7-9 to TRBJ2-2; D gene uncertain. Germline assignment: CDR1 SEHNR and CDR2 FQNEAQ (reference sequence). This CDR3 contains 16 residues. V lost 4 bases, J lost 6 bases, and 18 bases lay in between. CDR3 residues: CASSSELGTNAGELFF. The CDR3 DNA sequence: TGTGCCAGCAGCTCCGAATTAGGTACCAATGCCGGGGAGCTGTTTTTT.

The rearrangement uses TRBV6-1 and TRBJ2-7; 12 nucleotides match TRBD1. Germline CDR1 and CDR2: MNHNS and SASEGT. V was pared by 1 base and J by 6 bases, with 7 bases of the junction left unmatched. The CDR3 spans 16 residues. The CDR3 region has the DNA TGTGCCAGCAGTGAAGGGATGGGACAGGGGGCGCTCGAGCAGTACTTC. It yields the protein CASSEGMGQGALEQYF.

The V and J genes are TRBV5-6 and TRBJ2-2; D gene unclear. The CDR3 contains 12 residues. V was pared by 3 bases and J by 7 bases, with 7 bases between. Germline values: CDR1 SGHDT, CDR2 YYEEEE. Here the CDR3 reads CASSSIDGELFF. Here the CDR3 DNA reads TGTGCCAGCAGCTCAATTGACGGGGAGCTGTTTTTT.

The chain combines TRBV4-3 with TRBJ2-7; D possibly corresponds to TRBD2 (6 bases). Germline values: CDR1 LGHNA, CDR2 YSLEER. V lost 2 bases to trimming and J lost 0 bases, with 11 bases between them. The CDR3 is 15 amino acids. The CDR3 here is CASSQLAESSYEQYF. Written as DNA, the CDR3 is TGCGCCAGCAGCCAATTAGCGGAGAGCTCCTACGAGCAGTACTTC.

V and J are TRBV4-3 and TRBJ2-1, with 8 bases lining up with TRBD2. Germline CDR1 reads LGHNA; CDR2 reads YSLEER. This CDR3 is 15 amino acids long. The trim removed 1 base at V and 5 bases at J, leaving 4 bases unmatched. CDR3 in DNA: TGCGCCAGCAGCCAAGGACTAGCGATCCACAATGAGCAGTTCTTC. It encodes CASSQGLAIHNEQFF.

This chain uses TRBV5-1 with TRBJ2-7; the match to TRBD1 covers 11 bases. CDR1 is SGHRS, CDR2 YFSETQ, per germline. This CDR3 contains 14 residues. The junction had 4 bases not matched to a gene; V was cut back by 3 bases and J by 5 bases. This CDR3 is CASSSGQGVDEQYF. The CDR3 DNA reads TGCGCCAGCAGCTCGGGACAGGGGGTCGACGAGCAGTACTTC.

This chain joins TRBV4-1 and TRBJ1-1; D is ambiguous. CDR3 length: 13 amino acids. Deletions cut 4 bases from V and 6 bases from J, with 12 bases between. Germline-derived CDR1 and CDR2 are MGHRA and YSYEKL. The CDR3 is CASSPMGSAEAFF. The DNA of the CDR3 is TGCGCCAGCAGCCCAATGGGCAGCGCTGAAGCTTTCTTT.

This sequence joins TRBV9 and TRBJ2-1, with 14 bases aligning to TRBD2. CDR1 and CDR2 from the germline V gene are SGDLS and YYNGEE. The CDR3 is 20 residues long. The junction had 13 bases not matched to a gene; V was cut back by 3 bases and J by 2 bases. The CDR3 sequence is CASSGPRLAGGPDTYNEQFF. In nucleotides, the CDR3 is TGTGCCAGCAGCGGTCCAAGACTAGCGGGAGGGCCTGACACCTACAATGAGCAGTTCTTC.

This rearrangement joins TRBV6-1 to TRBJ2-5; 7 nucleotides line up with TRBD1. The CDR3 length is 15 residues. Germline V CDR1 and CDR2: MNHNS, SASEGT. V lost 2 bases to trimming and J lost 3 bases; unmatched junction nucleotides: 6. This chain's CDR3 is CASSESPGTEETQYF. DNA for the CDR3: TGTGCCAGCAGTGAATCCCCCGGGACAGAAGAGACCCAGTACTTC.

The chain recombines TRBV4-1 with TRBJ2-7, with 8 bases aligning to TRBD2. This CDR3 is 14 amino acids long. Germline V CDR1 and CDR2: MGHRA, YSYEKL. V shed 7 bases and J 3 bases; nucleotides not matched to a gene: 8. This CDR3 is CASTGGAGIYEQYF. As DNA, the CDR3 is TGCGCCAGCACCGGGGGGGCCGGTATCTACGAGCAGTACTTC.

The rearrangement joins TRBV10-3 to TRBJ2-1; the D gene is possibly TRBD2 (7 bases). Germline CDR1 and CDR2: ENHRY and SYGVKD. CDR3 length: 14 amino acids. Trimming removed 4 bases at V and 4 bases at J, with 11 bases between. Here the CDR3 reads CAISGEGGYNEQFF. The CDR3 bases are TGTGCCATCAGTGGGGAGGGGGGATACAATGAGCAGTTCTTC.

The chain has TRBV6-1 and TRBJ2-1; D is unclear. Looked up from germline, CDR1 is MNHNS and CDR2 is SASEGT. The CDR3 has 12 amino acids. V was cut by 5 bases and J by 7 bases, with 9 bases left in between. The CDR3 nucleotides read TGTGCCAGCAGTCCTATAGGGAATGAGCAGTTCTTC. This gives the protein CASSPIGNEQFF.

This clone turned up a few times. This specimen includes other DNA sequences encoding the same CDR3. This chain links TRBV5-1 with TRBJ2-7; no clear D gene. The germline V gene has CDR1 SGHRS and CDR2 YFSETQ. The CDR3 consists of 14 residues. V was shortened by 0 bases and J by 0 bases, with 7 bases between the two germline ends. The CDR3 reads CASSLVGGSYEQYF. CDR3 sequence (DNA): TGCGCCAGCAGCTTGGTTGGCGGCTCCTACGAGCAGTACTTC.

In this sample, this clone turned up once. The chain couples TRBV7-9 to TRBJ2-1; D ambiguous. Germline CDR1 SEHNR, CDR2 FQNEAQ (reference sequence). V was pared by 5 bases and J by 6 bases, with 5 bases between. CDR3 length: 11 residues. This chain's CDR3 is CASSPPNEQFF. In DNA form, the CDR3 reads TGTGCCAGCAGCCCTCCCAATGAGCAGTTCTTC. Complete variable domain (other parts from reference TRBV7-9 and TRBJ2-1): DTGVSQNPRHKITKRGQNVTFRCDPISEHNRLYWYRQTLGQGPEFLTYFQNEAQLEKSRLLSDRFSAERPKGSFSTLEIQRTEQGDSAMYLCASSPPNEQFFGPGTRLTVL.

The chain has TRBV7-9 and TRBJ2-7; D gene unclear. The ends were cut back, 2 bases at V and 1 base at J, with 6 bases in the middle. The CDR3 contains 13 residues. The germline V gene has CDR1 SEHNR and CDR2 FQNEAQ (reference sequence). For the CDR3, the DNA is TGTGCCAGCAGCTTAACAACATCCTACGAGCAGTACTTC. It codes for CASSLTTSYEQYF.

The chain has TRBV7-9 and TRBJ2-5; TRBD2 matches 14 bases. The CDR3 covers 19 residues. CDR1 and CDR2 (germline): SEHNR, FQNEAQ (reference sequence). The V gene end was trimmed by 4 bases and the J gene end by 5 bases; junction bases not matched to a gene: 15. Here the CDR3 DNA reads TGTGCCAGCAGCTCAAAGAAAGGGACTAGCGGGAGCAGTCGGGAGACCCAGTACTTC. Translating gives CASSSKKGTSGSSRETQYF. Full variable domain (missing parts from reference TRBV7-9 and TRBJ2-5): DTGVSQNPRHKITKRGQNVTFRCDPISEHNRLYWYRQTLGQGPEFLTYFQNEAQLEKSRLLSDRFSAERPKGSFSTLEIQRTEQGDSAMYLCASSSKKGTSGSSRETQYFGPGTRLLVL.